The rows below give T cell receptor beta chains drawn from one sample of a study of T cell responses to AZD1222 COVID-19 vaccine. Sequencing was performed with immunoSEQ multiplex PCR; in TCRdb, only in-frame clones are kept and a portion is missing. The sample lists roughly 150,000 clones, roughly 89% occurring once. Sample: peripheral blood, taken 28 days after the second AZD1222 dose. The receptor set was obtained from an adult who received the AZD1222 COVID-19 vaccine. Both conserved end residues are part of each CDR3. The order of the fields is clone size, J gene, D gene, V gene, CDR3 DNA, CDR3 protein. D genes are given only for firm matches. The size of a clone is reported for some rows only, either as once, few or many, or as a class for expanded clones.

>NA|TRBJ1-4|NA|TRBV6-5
TGTGCCAGCAGTTACTCCGGGGGATTGAGTGAAAAACTGTTTTTT
CASSYSGGLSEKLFF
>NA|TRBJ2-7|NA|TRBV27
TGTGCCAGCAGTTCAACCTTCCGATCCTACGAGCAGTACTTC
CASSSTFRSYEQYF
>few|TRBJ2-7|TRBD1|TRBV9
TGTGCCAGCAGCGTCGGGACAGGGGGCCTGCAGTACTTC
CASSVGTGGLQYF
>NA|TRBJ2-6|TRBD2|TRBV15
TGTGCCACCAGCAGAGTGGGACTAGCGGGGGCGGCCTCTGGGGCCAACGTCCTGACTTTC
CATSRVGLAGAASGANVLTF
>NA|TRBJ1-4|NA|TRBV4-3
TGCGCCAGCAGCCAAGAGGGGCGGTCCGGGAAGTATGAAAAACTGTTTTTT
CASSQEGRSGKYEKLFF
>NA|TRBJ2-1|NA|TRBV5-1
TGCGCCAGCAGCGCTTCTCCGTACAATGAGCAGTTCTTC
CASSASPYNEQFF
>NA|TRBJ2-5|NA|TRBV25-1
TGTGCCAGCAGTGAATACCGCTTGGAGACCCAGTACTTC
CASSEYRLETQYF
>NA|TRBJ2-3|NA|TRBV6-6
TGTGCCAGCAGTTACGGCAGGGGAATTAGCACAGATACGCAGTATTTT
CASSYGRGISTDTQYF
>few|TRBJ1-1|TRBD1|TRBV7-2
TGTGCCAGCAGCTTAGTGGCAGGGGGCATAACTGAAGCTTTCTTT
CASSLVAGGITEAFF
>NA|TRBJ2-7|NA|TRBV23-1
TGCGCCAGCAGTCAGTACCCTAACCCCGAGCAGTACTTC
CASSQYPNPEQYF
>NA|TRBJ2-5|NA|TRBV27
TGTGCCAGCAGTTTAGGACAATTGGGGAGGGAGACCCAGTACTTC
CASSLGQLGRETQYF
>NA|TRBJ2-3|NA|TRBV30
TGTGCCTGGAGTGTACTAGGGGATACGCAGTATTTT
CAWSVLGDTQYF
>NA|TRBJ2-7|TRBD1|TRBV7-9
TGTGCCAGCAGCTTTACAGGGGGTAGTTACGAGCAGTACTTC
CASSFTGGSYEQYF
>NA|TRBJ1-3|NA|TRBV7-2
TGTGCCAGCAGCTTAGGACTTAGCTCTGGAAACACCATATATTTT
CASSLGLSSGNTIYF
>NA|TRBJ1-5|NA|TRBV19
TGTGCCAGTACCACTACATGGGGCTCCAATCAGCCCCAGCATTTT
CASTTTWGSNQPQHF
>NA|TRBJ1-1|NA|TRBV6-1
TGTGCCAGCAGTGAATTTTACAGTTCGAACACTGAAGCTTTCTTT
CASSEFYSSNTEAFF
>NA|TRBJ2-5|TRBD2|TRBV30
TGTGCCTGGAGTGAGTTAGCGGGGGCTCGAGAGACCCAGTACTTC
CAWSELAGARETQYF
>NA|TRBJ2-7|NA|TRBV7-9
TGTGCCAGCAGCCCAGCAGTAAAGCAGTACTTC
CASSPAVKQYF
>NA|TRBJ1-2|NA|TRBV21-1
TGTGCCAGCAGCATAAGGGACACTGTAAGAACCCAGGGTAGTGTCGGTGGCTACACCTTC
CASSIRDTVRTQGSVGGYTF
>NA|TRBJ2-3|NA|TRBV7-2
TGTGCCAGCAGCTCCGGGTCCACAGATACGCAGTATTTT
CASSSGSTDTQYF
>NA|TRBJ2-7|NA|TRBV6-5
TGTGCCAGCAGCAGACAGCCAGAGAACGAGCAGTACTTC
CASSRQPENEQYF
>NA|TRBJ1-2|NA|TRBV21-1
TGTGCCAGCAGCAAAGGGACACTCCTAAGTGGCTACACCTTC
CASSKGTLLSGYTF
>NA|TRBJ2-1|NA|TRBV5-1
TGCGCCAGCAGCCCCGACACCAGATACAATGAGCAGTTCTTC
CASSPDTRYNEQFF
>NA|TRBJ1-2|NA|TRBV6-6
TGTGCCAGCCAAGATCCGGTAGGCTCGAGCTATGGCTACACCTTC
CASQDPVGSSYGYTF
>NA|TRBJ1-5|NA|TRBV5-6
TGTGCCAGCAGCTTCTCCAGCAATCAGCCCCAGCATTTT
CASSFSSNQPQHF
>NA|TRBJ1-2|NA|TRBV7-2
TGTGCCAGCAGCTTAAATAGCGGGGGGATGGCAGCCTATGGCTACACCTTC
CASSLNSGGMAAYGYTF
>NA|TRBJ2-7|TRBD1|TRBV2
TGTGCCAGCAGCCAGGGAAGGACAGGCAGGAGGTCCTACGAGCAGTACTTC
CASSQGRTGRRSYEQYF
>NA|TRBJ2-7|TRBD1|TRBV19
TGTGCCAGTAGTCTACAGGGGGCTCCATACGAGCAGTACTTC
CASSLQGAPYEQYF
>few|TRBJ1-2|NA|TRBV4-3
TGCGCCAGCAGCCCCCTTGGAGCTTATGGCTACACCTTC
CASSPLGAYGYTF
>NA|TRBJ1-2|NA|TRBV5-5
TGTGCCAGCAGCGCACGGGGAGGGGGAATGAACTATGGCTACACCTTC
CASSARGGGMNYGYTF
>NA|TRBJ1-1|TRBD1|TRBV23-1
TGCGCCAGCAGTCAACCAAGCGTGGGGACAGGCACAGGAATGAACACTGAAGCTTTCTTT
CASSQPSVGTGTGMNTEAFF
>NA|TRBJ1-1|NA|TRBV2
TGTGCCAGCAGTGGATCATTGAACACTGAAGCTTTCTTT
CASSGSLNTEAFF
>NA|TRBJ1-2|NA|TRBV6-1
TGTGCCAGCAGTGACCCTACCAGGGCCCACTATGGCTACACCTTC
CASSDPTRAHYGYTF
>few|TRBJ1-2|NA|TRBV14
TGTGCCAGCAGCCAAGAGTCCGGGCTTAACTATGGCTACACCTTC
CASSQESGLNYGYTF
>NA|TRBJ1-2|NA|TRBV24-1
TGTGCCACCAGTGACCTGATGGGGGGGGTAGGTAACTATGGCTACACCTTC
CATSDLMGGVGNYGYTF
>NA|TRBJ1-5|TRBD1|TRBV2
TGTGCCAGCAGTTGGACAGGGATCGTTGGTCAGCCCCAGCATTTT
CASSWTGIVGQPQHF
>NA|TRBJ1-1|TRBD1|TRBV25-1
TGTGCCAGCAGTGGGGTGAGGGACAGGGTAGGAGCTTTCTTT
CASSGVRDRVGAFF
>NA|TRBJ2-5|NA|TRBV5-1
TGCGCCAGCAGCTTGGTGGGAGAAAACCAAGAGACCCAGTACTTC
CASSLVGENQETQYF
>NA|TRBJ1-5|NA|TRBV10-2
TGCGCCAGCGCACGGGGGGCGCAGGGACAGCCCCAGCATTTT
CASARGAQGQPQHF
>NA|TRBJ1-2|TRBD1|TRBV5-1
TGCGCCAGCCGTTTACAGGGGAACTATGGCTACACCTTC
CASRLQGNYGYTF
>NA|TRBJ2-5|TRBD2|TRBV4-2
TGTGCCAGCAGCGTAGAGCGCGGGGGGGCGTCTGAGACCCAGTACTTC
CASSVERGGASETQYF
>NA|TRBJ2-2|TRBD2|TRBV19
TGTGCCAGTAGTTCGACTAGCGGGGGGGCCTCCACCGGGGAGCTGTTTTTT
CASSSTSGGASTGELFF
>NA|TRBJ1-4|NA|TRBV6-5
TGTGCCAGCAGTTATAGGCCTTTCCTAGATGAAAAACTGTTTTTT
CASSYRPFLDEKLFF
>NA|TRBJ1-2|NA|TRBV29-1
TGCAGCGTTGAAGAGGGCCCCTATGGCTACACCTTC
CSVEEGPYGYTF
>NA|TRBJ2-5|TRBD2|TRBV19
TGTGCCAGTAGTATGAGGGCGGGGGGACAAGAGACCCAGTACTTC
CASSMRAGGQETQYF
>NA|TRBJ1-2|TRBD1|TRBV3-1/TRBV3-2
TGTGCCAGCAGCCTATCCCCGAGAACAGGGGCGCCCTTTAACTATGGCTACACCTTC
CASSLSPRTGAPFNYGYTF